Presented here are 31 T cell receptor beta chains from one specimen sequenced in a study of cytomegalovirus exposure and HLA in healthy donors (dated by TCRdb to about 2017). The library came from the immunoSEQ multiplex PCR assay. TCRdb retrieved this table from immuneACCESS and kept in-frame rearrangements only. Not all clones are present; in checked studies, unresolved V genes account for under half, and no reason is known for the remainder. The sample has some 140,000 clones on record, approximately 80% of them singletons. The ten largest clones add up to approximately 30% of the sample. The sample comprised PBMCs. Every receptor here comes from a man aged 25-40 years in good health and CMV-seropositive.

This clone has a single count. The chain couples TRBV11-2 to TRBJ1-3; maybe TRBD1 (6 bases). Germline V gene sequence: CDR1 SGHAT, CDR2 FQNNGV. V was shortened by 6 bases and J by 8 bases, with 14 bases between the two germline ends. CDR3 length: 13 amino acids. CDR3 coding DNA: TGTGCCAGCAGTCCCGGGGGGCTGGACACCATATATTTT. Translating it yields CASSPGGLDTIYF.

The chain carries TRBV5-1 and TRBJ2-7; D not resolved. CDR1 and CDR2 from the germline V gene are SGHRS and YFSETQ. The CDR3 runs 14 residues. V was shortened by 0 bases and J by 4 bases, with 11 bases between the two germline ends. The CDR3 coding sequence is TGCGCCAGCAGCTTGGGGGCCCAATCGTACGAGCAGTACTTC. This encodes CASSLGAQSYEQYF.

The CDR3 nucleotides are TGTGCAAGTCGCTTAGCGGGGAGGAGGAACACTGAAGCTTTCTTT. It is translated as CASRLAGRRNTEAFF. The chain links TRBV12-2 to TRBJ1-1. TRBV12-2 is flagged as a pseudogene. CDR3 length: 15 amino acids.

The V gene is TRBV18, the J gene TRBJ2-7; 7 bases align to TRBD1. The junction had 1 base not matched to a gene; V was cut back by 0 bases and J by 2 bases. CDR1 and CDR2 from the germline V gene are KGHSH and LQKENI. The CDR3 runs to 14 residues. This CDR3 reads CASSPPGQTYEQYF. CDR3 in DNA: TGTGCCAGCTCACCACCGGGACAGACCTACGAGCAGTACTTC. The full variable domain, its missing parts supplied by reference TRBV18 and TRBJ2-7, is NAGVMQNPRHLVRRRGQEARLRCSPMKGHSHVYWYRQLPEEGLKFMVYLQKENIIDESGMPKERFSAEFPKEGPSILRIQQVVRGDSAAYFCASSPPGQTYEQYFGPGTRLTVT.

The rearrangement links TRBV6-5 to TRBJ2-7, with D hard to call. Trimming removed 6 bases at V and 5 bases at J, with 8 bases between. CDR1 and CDR2 from the germline V gene are MNHEY and SVGAGI. This CDR3 comprises 11 residues. The CDR3 loop is CASRRLDEQYF. The CDR3 region has the DNA TGTGCCAGCAGACGGTTAGACGAGCAGTACTTC.

J is TRBJ1-2 and V is TRBV4-1, with D tentatively TRBD1 (5 bases). Between the trimmed V and J ends, which lost 3 bases and 4 bases, there was a span of 12 bases. CDR3 length: 14 residues. Germline lookup yields CDR1 MGHRA and CDR2 YSYEKL. The CDR3 sequence: CASSHGSQGYGYTF. For the CDR3, the DNA is TGCGCCAGCAGCCATGGCAGCCAGGGCTATGGCTACACCTTC.

CDR3 in DNA: TGTGCCAGCAGCGGGGGGGCTAGCGGGACCTACAATGAGCAGTTCTTC. Translated, it gives CASSGGASGTYNEQFF. The chain links TRBV9 to TRBJ2-1, with 9 positions matching TRBD2. Trimming removed 3 bases from V and 2 bases from J; junction bases left unmatched: 6. CDR3 length: 16 residues. Germline CDR1 and CDR2: SGDLS and YYNGEE.

The J gene is TRBJ1-3, the V gene TRBV18, with 7 bases lining up with TRBD1. This CDR3 has 16 amino acids. Germline V gives CDR1 KGHSH, CDR2 LQKENI. Unmatched junction bases numbered 7, after V lost 3 bases and J lost 2 bases. The CDR3 DNA follows: TGTGCCAGCTCACCCCTGCCCGACAGGGCTGGAAACACCATATATTTT. Its translation is CASSPLPDRAGNTIYF.

The chain is built from TRBV25-1 and TRBJ1-1, with D perhaps matching TRBD1 (5 bases). Trimming pared 2 bases from V and 4 bases from J, leaving 14 bases between. The CDR3 has 15 residues. Germline V gives CDR1 MGHDK, CDR2 SYGVNS. CDR3 sequence reads: CASSEMGGGFTEAFF. The CDR3 nucleotides are TGTGCCAGCAGTGAAATGGGTGGGGGGTTCACTGAAGCTTTCTTT.

The gene calls are TRBV11-2 and TRBJ1-3; D is perhaps TRBD1 (5 bases). The germline V and J ends were trimmed by 4 bases and 0 bases, with 13 bases remaining between them. This CDR3 contains 16 residues. Germline CDR1 SGHAT, CDR2 FQNNGV. CDR3 region: CASSSGGPSSGNTIYF. The CDR3 DNA sequence: TGTGCCAGCAGCTCGGGGGGACCCAGCTCTGGAAACACCATATATTTT.

This clone was detected once. The V call is TRBV11-2, the J call TRBJ2-3; D might be TRBD1 (6 bases). Between the trimmed V and J ends, which lost 4 bases and 2 bases, there was a span of 13 bases. The CDR3 covers 15 residues. Germline loops: CDR1 SGHAT, CDR2 FQNNGV. This chain's CDR3 is CASSSTGLFTDTQYF. The CDR3 coding sequence is TGTGCCAGCAGCTCAACAGGGTTATTCACAGATACGCAGTATTTT.

This clone occurred once. This rearrangement joins TRBV6-5 to TRBJ1-2; 10 bases line up with TRBD1. The CDR3 loop spans 15 amino acids. Germline V gene data show CDR1 as MNHEY and CDR2 as SVGAGI. The J segment lost 4 bases and the V segment lost 6 bases, leaving 8 bases of the junction unmatched. The CDR3 sequence: CASRPDRGLGYGYTF. The CDR3 DNA sequence: TGTGCCAGCAGACCCGACAGGGGGCTTGGCTATGGCTACACCTTC.

J is TRBJ1-1 and V is TRBV19; D unresolved. CDR3 length: 14 residues. Germline V CDR1 and CDR2: LNHDA, SQIVND (reference sequence). V was shortened by 4 bases and J by 1 base, with 10 bases between the two germline ends. In DNA form, the CDR3 reads TGTGCCAGTAGTAGGGCTTCTCCGAACACTGAAGCTTTCTTT. Translation gives CASSRASPNTEAFF.

The chain recombines TRBV7-2 with TRBJ2-7; 11 bases map to TRBD2. The germline V gene has CDR1 SGHTA and CDR2 FQGNSA. This CDR3 comprises 16 residues. V lost 2 bases, J lost 0 bases, and 3 bases stayed unmatched. The CDR3 sequence is CASSLITSGSSYEQYF. The CDR3 DNA reads TGTGCCAGCAGCTTAATCACTAGCGGGAGCTCCTACGAGCAGTACTTC.

The J gene is TRBJ2-7, the V gene TRBV27; possible D gene TRBD2, 6 bases. Germline-derived CDR1 and CDR2 are MNHEY and SMNVEV (reference sequence). Trimming removed 5 bases from V and 0 bases from J, with 20 bases in between. This CDR3 comprises 17 residues. Written as DNA, the CDR3 is TGTGCCAGCAGTCGACATCCTTCTAGCGCAGACTCCTACGAGCAGTACTTC. It encodes CASSRHPSSADSYEQYF.

V and J are TRBV5-1 and TRBJ1-1, with D maybe TRBD1 (5 bases). There are 13 residues in the CDR3. Germline CDR1 reads SGHRS; CDR2 reads YFSETQ. V lost 7 bases and J lost 4, with 14 bases in between. The CDR3 loop is CASRGGGVTEAFF. The DNA for the CDR3 is TGCGCCAGCCGGGGGGGAGGTGTCACTGAAGCTTTCTTT.

The J gene is TRBJ2-2, the V gene TRBV7-6; 10 bases map to TRBD1. The trim removed 6 bases at V and 4 bases at J, leaving 5 bases unmatched. CDR3 length: 15 residues. Germline values: CDR1 SGHVS, CDR2 FNYEAQ. This chain's CDR3 is CASSRQGASTGELFF. CDR3 nucleotide sequence: TGTGCCAGCAGTCGACAGGGGGCGAGCACCGGGGAGCTGTTTTTT.

The chain employs TRBV5-4 and TRBJ2-1; TRBD2 agrees at 7 bases. Looked up from germline, CDR1 is SGHNT and CDR2 is YYREEE (reference sequence). The CDR3 is 15 amino acids. The J segment lost 0 bases and the V segment lost 2 bases, leaving 2 bases of the junction unmatched. The CDR3 here is CASSFGGGSYNEQFF. The CDR3 nucleotides read TGTGCCAGCAGCTTTGGCGGGGGCTCCTACAATGAGCAGTTCTTC.

The chain combines TRBV5-4 with TRBJ1-2, with D possibly matching TRBD1 (5 bases). CDR1 is SGHNT, CDR2 YYREEE, per germline (reference sequence). Trimming removed 0 bases at V and 1 base at J, with 13 bases between. CDR3 length equals 16 residues. CDR3: CASSLGGDPVNYGYTF. Here the CDR3 DNA reads TGTGCCAGCAGCTTGGGGGGCGACCCTGTTAACTATGGCTACACCTTC.

The V call is TRBV7-2, the J call TRBJ2-3; 7 bases align to TRBD2. V shed 7 bases and J 1 base; nucleotides not matched to a gene: 8. Looked up from germline, CDR1 is SGHTA and CDR2 is FQGNSA. The CDR3 sequence is 15 residues long. The CDR3 loop is CASNVRGRGTDTQYF. CDR3 coding DNA: TGTGCCAGCAACGTTCGGGGGAGGGGCACAGATACGCAGTATTTT.

The CDR3: CASSQPDREYYEQYF. CDR3 in DNA: TGCGCCAGCAGCCAACCGGACAGGGAGTACTACGAGCAGTACTTC. V gene TRBV4-1 combines with J gene TRBJ2-7, with 8 bases identical to TRBD1. CDR3 size: 15 residues. Germline CDR1 MGHRA, CDR2 YSYEKL. The V gene end was trimmed by 2 bases and the J gene end by 3 bases; junction bases not matched to a gene: 6.

The chain combines TRBV2 with TRBJ1-4; weak D call: TRBD1 (6 bases). The CDR3 has 13 amino acids. Trimming stripped 9 bases from V and 3 bases from J, with 11 bases between. CDR1 and CDR2 (germline): SNHLY, FYNNEI. In nucleotides, the CDR3 is TGTGCCAGTGGGGGGGCGGCTAATGAAAAACTGTTTTTT. Its translation: CASGGAANEKLFF. The full variable domain, with the rest looked up from reference TRBV2 and TRBJ1-4, is EPEVTQTPSHQVTQMGQEVILRCVPISNHLYFYWYRQILGQKVEFLVSFYNNEISEKSEIFDDQFSVERPDGSNFTLKIRSTKLEDSAMYFCASGGAANEKLFFGSGTQLSVL.

This clone came up a few times. The chain carries TRBV7-8 and TRBJ2-2; TRBD2 agrees at 11 bases. The CDR3 has 17 residues. Germline V gene data show CDR1 as SGHVS and CDR2 as FQNEAQ. V was clipped by 2 bases and J by 3 bases; unmatched bases: 5. In nucleotides, the CDR3 is TGTGCCAGCAGCTTACTAACTAGCGGGAGCTACACCGGGGAGCTGTTTTTT. Amino acids: CASSLLTSGSYTGELFF.

This clone showed up just a few times. The gene calls are TRBV6-4 and TRBJ2-5, with D unclear. The CDR3 is 13 residues long. Germline V gene data show CDR1 as MRHNA and CDR2 as SNTAGT. Trimming removed 5 bases at V and 4 bases at J, with 11 bases between. For the CDR3, the DNA is TGTGCCAGCAGTTACGCACATGGAGAGACCCAGTACTTC. It yields the protein CASSYAHGETQYF.

This chain joins TRBV7-2 and TRBJ1-3, with TRBD1 identical over 8 bases. After removal of 5 bases from V and 3 bases from J, the junction contained 3 bases not matched to a gene. The CDR3 runs to 14 residues. Germline values: CDR1 SGHTA, CDR2 FQGNSA. CDR3 sequence: CASSLGQGGNTIYF. The CDR3, as DNA: TGTGCCAGCAGCCTAGGACAGGGTGGAAACACCATATATTTT.

This clone was observed a handful of times. The V call is TRBV6-4, the J call TRBJ2-7; TRBD2 might be the D (6 bases). The CDR3 sequence is 11 residues long. CDR1 and CDR2 (germline): MRHNA, SNTAGT. V was trimmed by 11 bases and J by 4 bases, leaving 12 bases between them. The CDR3: CAGHAGYEQYF. CDR3 in DNA: TGTGCCGGCCACGCGGGGTACGAGCAGTACTTC.

The chain uses TRBV9 and TRBJ2-7; TRBD2 matches at 7 bases. The CDR3 contains 15 residues. CDR1 is SGDLS, CDR2 YYNGEE, per germline. V lost 0 bases, J lost 2 bases, and 5 bases stayed unmatched. CDR3 region: CASSVGSAGTYEQYF. CDR3 bases: TGTGCCAGCAGCGTAGGCTCAGCGGGGACCTACGAGCAGTACTTC.

A few counts support this clone. The J gene is TRBJ2-7, the V gene TRBV7-3; tentatively, D is TRBD1 (6 bases). The V gene lost 2 bases and the J gene lost 7 bases, with 12 bases spanning the gap. CDR1 is SGHTA and CDR2 is FQGTGA in the germline V gene. This CDR3 region has 13 residues. CDR3 region: CASSLAGAGEQYF. The CDR3, as DNA: TGTGCCAGCAGCTTAGCAGGGGCAGGGGAGCAGTACTTC.

This chain joins TRBV18 and TRBJ1-6; weak D call: TRBD1 (5 bases). This CDR3 is built from 14 residues. Deletions cut 9 bases from V and 10 bases from J, with 19 bases between. CDR1 is KGHSH, CDR2 LQKENI, per germline. CDR3 sequence: CASRQSDGLSPLHF. DNA for the CDR3: TGTGCCAGTCGACAGTCTGACGGGCTCTCACCCCTCCACTTT. The full variable domain, in which reference TRBV18 and TRBJ1-6 provide the parts outside the CDR3, is NAGVMQNPRHLVRRRGQEARLRCSPMKGHSHVYWYRQLPEEGLKFMVYLQKENIIDESGMPKERFSAEFPKEGPSILRIQQVVRGDSAAYFCASRQSDGLSPLHFGNGTRLTVT.

The sample holds a few counts of this clone. The chain joins TRBV18 to TRBJ1-5; 8 nucleotides align to TRBD1. The germline V gene has CDR1 KGHSH and CDR2 LQKENI. The ends lost 3 bases at V and 7 bases at J; junction bases unmatched: 5. CDR3 size: 14 residues. CDR3 amino acids: CASSPGQGAQPQHF. The CDR3 bases are TGTGCCAGCTCACCGGGGCAGGGGGCGCAGCCCCAGCATTTT.

The rearrangement links TRBV5-4 to TRBJ1-2; TRBD1 aligns across 10 bases. Germline V gene data show CDR1 as SGHNT and CDR2 as YYREEE (reference sequence). The CDR3 has 15 amino acids. With V trimmed by 5 bases and J by 8 bases, 12 bases remained unmatched. The CDR3 sequence: CASRDRGGDLGGYTF. The DNA for the CDR3 is TGTGCCAGCAGGGACAGGGGGGGAGATTTGGGCGGCTACACCTTC.